What follows are 12 T cell receptor beta chains derived from one specimen sequenced in a study of T cells in Graves' hyperthyroidism and ophthalmopathy. Authors of the study amplified TCR beta CDR3 regions from RNA transcripts. The HTBI primer set was used in a first-round RT-PCR of the TCR CDR3. TCRdb ran MiXCR on the multiplex PCR reads and lists one entry per CDR3 protein. Found here are hundreds of thousands of distinct CDR3 sequences, roughly a third of them singletons; the top ten hold roughly 31%. Material: blood. The receptors stem from a woman between 35 and 50 years old with Graves' hyperthyroidism.

As for this clonotype: A much larger clonotype is one base distant, so this may be a read error. Here the CDR3 omits its conserved ending phenylalanine or tryptophan, so a read error is the likely source. This rearrangement joins TRBV29-1 to TRBJ1-2; 8 nucleotides match TRBD1. The CDR3 length is 13 residues. From germline, CDR1 is SQVTM and CDR2 ANQGSEA. The V segment lost 7 bases and the J segment 8 bases; nucleotides outside the gene matches: 12. Here the CDR3 reads CSAEEQGGFGYTL. The CDR3, as DNA: TGCAGCGCCGAGGAACAGGGGGGATTCGGCTACACCCTC.

The J gene is TRBJ2-5, the V gene TRBV15; the D gene could be TRBD1 or TRBD2 (6 bases each). The CDR3 is 14 residues long. V was shortened by 4 bases and J by 5 bases, with 14 bases between the two germline ends. Germline lookup yields CDR1 LNHNV and CDR2 YYDKDF (reference sequence). This CDR3 reads CATSKGQGRETQYF. CDR3 DNA: TGTGCCACCAGCAAAGGGCAGGGGAGGGAGACCCAGTACTTC.

This clonotype was seen repeatedly, ten times or more. CDR3 DNA: TGCAGTGCTAGAGAGGTCTCTGGAAACACCATATATTTT. It encodes CSAREVSGNTIYF. The chain carries TRBV20-1 and TRBJ1-3; no definite D call. The ends were cut back, 0 bases at V and 0 bases at J, with 3 bases in the middle. The CDR3 runs 13 residues. From germline, CDR1 is DFQATT and CDR2 SNEGSKA (reference sequence).

Turning to this clonotype: This may stem from a read error, because a much larger clone lies one nucleotide away. This chain links TRBV20-1 with TRBJ1-6; D is perhaps TRBD1 (6 bases). The germline gives CDR1 DFQATT, CDR2 SNEGSKA (reference sequence). This CDR3 has 15 amino acids. The germline V and J ends were trimmed by 1 base and 10 bases, with 17 bases remaining between them. The CDR3 DNA reads TGCAGTGCTAGAGGAGGGGGGCTTCCACTCTCACCCCTCCACTTT. Protein sequence: CSARGGGLPLSPLHF.

V usage is TRBV14 and J usage is TRBJ1-3; D not resolved. Germline V gives CDR1 SGHDN, CDR2 FVKESK. CDR3 length equals 14 residues. The V gene lost 1 base and the J gene lost 4 bases, with 8 bases spanning the gap. In DNA, the CDR3 is TGTGCCAGCAGCCAAGGGGCAAGGGGAAACACCATATATTTT. It codes for CASSQGARGNTIYF.

The table lists this clonotype with a few counts. The chain combines TRBV19 with TRBJ2-7, with 8 positions matching TRBD2. This CDR3 has 16 amino acids. V gave up 9 bases and J gave up 2 bases; unmatched junction bases: 15. Germline V CDR1 and CDR2: LNHDA, SQIVND (reference sequence). Here the CDR3 reads CASRGGGSVSTYEQYF. CDR3 nucleotide sequence: TGTGCCAGCCGGGGGGGCGGGAGTGTTTCTACCTACGAGCAGTACTTC.

The chain couples TRBV5-1 to TRBJ2-5; possible D gene TRBD1, 5 bases. In germline, CDR1 is SGHRS, CDR2 YFSETQ. Trimming cost V 4 bases and J 0 bases, with 16 bases left between them. CDR3 size: 16 residues. The CDR3 coding sequence is TGCGCCAGCAGCCAAGATGCCTCAGGGTACCAAGAGACCCAGTACTTC. This codes for CASSQDASGYQETQYF.

Note on this clonotype: This could be a read error, since a much larger clone is one nucleotide away. CDR3 DNA: TGTGCCAGCAATTCGGAGGTTCCCTCGAACACCGGGGAGCTGTTTTTT. It translates to CASNSEVPSNTGELFF. The J gene is TRBJ2-2, the V gene TRBV2, with a tentative D call TRBD2 (5 bases). V was pared by 7 bases and J by 0 bases, with 15 bases between. CDR1 and CDR2 from the germline V gene are SNHLY and FYNNEI. The CDR3 is made up of 16 amino acids.

This clonotype was seen more than once but under ten times. The chain joins TRBV6-5 to TRBJ1-5; D is unclear. Germline V gene sequence: CDR1 MNHEY, CDR2 SVGAGI. The CDR3 runs to 14 residues. The germline V and J ends were trimmed by 4 bases and 5 bases, with 12 bases remaining between them. CDR3 DNA: TGTGCCAGCAGTTTCTCGGGGATCGATCAGCCCCAGCATTTT. As protein: CASSFSGIDQPQHF.

This clonotype was seen a few times. The rearrangement uses TRBV12-3 or TRBV12-4 and TRBJ1-1; D is ambiguous. Trimming stripped 5 bases from V and 2 bases from J, with 12 bases between. The CDR3 runs 14 residues. As DNA, the CDR3 is TGTGCCAGCAGTCGCGGTGGGTTTAACACTGAAGCTTTCTTT. Its translation: CASSRGGFNTEAFF.

Remarks on this clonotype: A much larger clone lies a single base off, so this may be a read error. This chain uses TRBV29-1 with TRBJ2-5; D not resolved. The ends were cut back, 5 bases at V and 5 bases at J, with 15 bases in the middle. The germline V gene has CDR1 SQVTM and CDR2 ANQGSEA. The CDR3 totals 13 residues. The CDR3 bases are TGCAGCGTTAAATCCGAGGCCGGGGAGACCCAGTACTTC. Amino acids: CSVKSEAGETQYF.

This clonotype was observed a handful of times. V and J are TRBV6-5 and TRBJ1-2, with 9 bases aligning to TRBD1. Germline V gene data show CDR1 as MNHEY and CDR2 as SVGAGI. J was trimmed by 2 bases and V by 8 bases; bases with no gene match: 3. The CDR3 extends over 13 amino acids. The DNA of the CDR3 is TGTGCCAGCCACGACAGGGGGAACTATGGCTACACCTTC. Protein product: CASHDRGNYGYTF.